This passage covers 32 T cell receptor beta chains from one sample sequenced in a study of CD8 T cells in Susac syndrome. When the RNA was reverse transcribed, random hexamers were used with an input of about 0.5 to 1 ug. TCRdb re-called the immunoSEQ multiplex PCR reads with MiXCR, one entry per CDR3 protein. The sample shows about 140,000 distinct CDR3 sequences, roughly 94% of them seen only once. Sequencing was carried out using CD4+ T cells from PBMCs. Receptor source: a human donor with Susac syndrome.

The chain couples TRBV12-3 or TRBV12-4 to TRBJ2-1, with D unclear. V dropped 4 bases and J dropped 10 bases, with 11 bases sitting between them. CDR3 length equals 12 residues. The CDR3 here is CASSWAYLEQFF. The CDR3 DNA reads TGTGCCAGCAGTTGGGCATACCTAGAGCAGTTCTTC.

The CDR3 DNA follows: TGCGCCAGCAGCTTGACTAGAGGGGTCGTGGATACGCAGTATTTT. This translates into CASSLTRGVVDTQYF. The chain combines TRBV5-1 with TRBJ2-3; either TRBD1 or TRBD2 may supply D (5 bases each). CDR1 and CDR2 (germline): SGHRS, YFSETQ. V lost 1 base to trimming and J lost 6 bases, with 15 bases between them. This CDR3 is 15 amino acids long. Full variable domain (remainder filled in from reference TRBV5-1 and TRBJ2-3): KAGVTQTPRYLIKTRGQQVTLSCSPISGHRSVSWYQQTPGQGLQFLFEYFSETQRNKGNFPGRFSGRQFSNSRSEMNVSTLELGDSALYLCASSLTRGVVDTQYFGPGTRLTVL.

V and J are TRBV7-9 and TRBJ1-6, with D perhaps TRBD1 (5 bases). This CDR3 has 12 amino acids. The ends were cut back, 8 bases at V and 7 bases at J, with 9 bases in the middle. Germline CDR1 SEHNR, CDR2 FQNEAQ (reference sequence). CDR3 DNA: TGTGCCAGCGCCAGGGACAATTCACCCCTCCACTTT. This translates into CASARDNSPLHF.

The rearrangement uses TRBV6-2 or TRBV6-3 and TRBJ1-2; 7 nucleotides line up with TRBD1. CDR1 and CDR2 (germline): MNHEY, SVGEGT. Germline trimming cut 4 bases from V and 8 bases from J; bases unmatched to any gene: 10. This CDR3 contains 14 residues. The CDR3 protein is CASSLGQAAAGYTF. The CDR3 DNA is TGTGCCAGCAGTTTAGGACAGGCGGCAGCGGGCTACACCTTC.

The gene calls are TRBV29-1 and TRBJ2-3; D is perhaps TRBD2 (6 bases). The CDR3 contains 14 residues. Trimming cost V 7 bases and J 2 bases, with 16 bases left between them. Germline CDR1 is SQVTM and CDR2 is ANQGSEA. CDR3 protein: CSARNRRDTDTQYF. The DNA of the CDR3 is TGCAGCGCTCGAAACAGGCGGGACACAGATACGCAGTATTTT.

The rearrangement links TRBV5-6 to TRBJ1-1; D perhaps matches TRBD1 (6 bases). V gave up 4 bases and J gave up 0 bases, with 10 bases separating them. This CDR3 is 14 amino acids long. Germline lookup yields CDR1 SGHDT and CDR2 YYEEEE. In DNA, the CDR3 is TGTGCCAGCAGCCCAGGACAGATGAACACTGAAGCTTTCTTT. It translates to CASSPGQMNTEAFF.

The chain links TRBV6-5 to TRBJ2-5, with 7 bases identical to TRBD2. V shed 0 bases, J shed 5 bases, and the junction held 3 bases outside the gene matches. The CDR3 covers 14 residues. CDR1 MNHEY and CDR2 SVGAGI come from the germline V gene. The CDR3 DNA sequence: TGTGCCAGCAGTTACTCGGCGGGAGTCGAGACCCAGTACTTC. Translating it yields CASSYSAGVETQYF.

V usage is TRBV29-1 and J usage is TRBJ2-7, with a weak D call TRBD1 (8 bases). CDR3 length: 12 residues. Germline-derived CDR1 and CDR2 are SQVTM and ANQGSEA. The germline V and J ends were trimmed by 5 bases and 6 bases, with 14 bases remaining between them. The CDR3 region has the DNA TGCAGCGTTCACACAGGGGGGGGCGAGCAGTACTTC. Amino acid sequence: CSVHTGGGEQYF.

The chain links TRBV2 to TRBJ2-5; a weak D match, TRBD2 (5 bases). The CDR3 is 15 amino acids. Per the germline V gene, CDR1 is SNHLY and CDR2 is FYNNEI. The ends were cut back, 3 bases at V and 0 bases at J, with 11 bases in the middle. CDR3 sequence (DNA): TGTGCCAGCAGTGATGGCGGGTATTACCAAGAGACCCAGTACTTC. This sequence encodes CASSDGGYYQETQYF.

This rearrangement joins TRBV27 to TRBJ2-5, with 9 nucleotides matching TRBD1. The trim removed 3 bases at V and 6 bases at J, leaving 14 bases unmatched. The V gene's germline CDR1 is MNHEY and CDR2 SMNVEV (reference sequence). CDR3 length: 17 amino acids. CDR3 in DNA: TGTGCCAGCAGTTTTCTGGCAACGAGACAGGGGGTGAAGACCCAGTACTTC. Residues: CASSFLATRQGVKTQYF.

The V and J genes are TRBV9 and TRBJ2-1; 8 nucleotides line up with TRBD1. The CDR3 spans 15 residues. Germline CDR1 is SGDLS and CDR2 is YYNGEE. Trimming removed 0 bases from V and 4 bases from J; junction bases left unmatched: 3. This CDR3 reads CASSVVGQEYNEQFF. The CDR3 DNA reads TGTGCCAGCAGCGTAGTGGGACAGGAATACAATGAGCAGTTCTTC.

The chain joins TRBV6-1 to TRBJ2-6, with 7 bases identical to TRBD2. CDR1 is MNHNS, CDR2 SASEGT, per germline. The CDR3 contains 15 residues. Trimming removed 8 bases from V and 0 bases from J; junction bases left unmatched: 4. CDR3 coding DNA: TGTGCCAGCTCGCGGGAGTACTCTGGGGCCAACGTCCTGACTTTC. Amino acid sequence: CASSREYSGANVLTF.

The chain has TRBV23-1 and TRBJ2-1; the match to TRBD1 covers 10 bases. TRBV23-1 is reported as an ORF; its role is uncertain. This CDR3 has 16 residues. V lost 4 bases and J lost 8; bases outside the gene matches: 11. The CDR3 sequence: CASSLLRDRGRDEQFF. CDR3 coding DNA: TGCGCCAGCAGTCTTCTCCGGGACAGGGGTAGGGATGAGCAGTTCTTC.

The V call is TRBV20-1, the J call TRBJ1-2; D is possibly TRBD1 (6 bases). Germline CDR1 DFQATT, CDR2 SNEGSKA (reference sequence). The CDR3 is 13 residues long. The V end lost 1 base, the J end lost 7 bases, and 13 bases lay between the germline ends. The CDR3 nucleotides are TGCAGTGCTAGAGCCAAGACAGGTAGTGGCTACACCTTC. This encodes CSARAKTGSGYTF.

The gene calls are TRBV27 and TRBJ2-5, with 11 bases aligning to TRBD2. The CDR3 contains 16 residues. Germline trimming cut 2 bases from V and 2 bases from J; bases unmatched to any gene: 4. Germline V gene sequence: CDR1 MNHEY, CDR2 SMNVEV (reference sequence). The DNA of the CDR3 is TGTGCCAGCAGTTTAAGACTAGCGGGGTTGCAAGAGACCCAGTACTTC. This translates into CASSLRLAGLQETQYF.

The chain is built from TRBV6-6 and TRBJ1-2; D is unclear. The CDR3 contains 13 residues. Germline V gives CDR1 MNHNY, CDR2 SVGAGI (reference sequence). V lost 5 bases to trimming and J lost 4 bases, with 11 bases between them. CDR3 in amino acids: CASSPQISYGYTF. Here the CDR3 DNA reads TGTGCCAGCAGTCCACAGATTTCCTATGGCTACACCTTC.

The V gene is TRBV2, the J gene TRBJ1-6; D is possibly TRBD1 (5 bases). The CDR3 is 14 amino acids. Between the trimmed V and J ends, which lost 7 bases and 7 bases, there was a span of 14 bases. Germline V CDR1 and CDR2: SNHLY, FYNNEI. In DNA form, the CDR3 reads TGTGCCAGCAATCCGCGGACACAAAATTCACCCCTCCACTTT. This codes for CASNPRTQNSPLHF.

Only a few counts were recorded for this clonotype. The J gene is TRBJ2-7, the V gene TRBV12-3 or TRBV12-4; D call uncertain. V lost 4 bases and J lost 7, with 17 bases in between. The CDR3 extends over 14 amino acids. In nucleotides, the CDR3 is TGTGCCAGCAGTTATAGTGACCTCTTGGGTGAGCAGTACTTC. Its protein product is CASSYSDLLGEQYF.

V usage is TRBV20-1 and J usage is TRBJ2-1; the D is unclear. CDR1 is DFQATT and CDR2 is SNEGSKA in the germline V gene (reference sequence). The V end was cut by 5 bases, the J end by 6 bases, with 11 bases between. This CDR3 has 12 residues. The CDR3 loop is CSAYRARNEQFF. CDR3 sequence (DNA): TGCAGTGCTTACCGGGCACGCAATGAGCAGTTCTTC.

The chain employs TRBV5-1 and TRBJ1-2, with D possibly being TRBD1 (6 bases). The germline V gene encodes CDR1 SGHRS and CDR2 YFSETQ. This CDR3 spans 15 amino acids. V was trimmed by 1 base and J by 3 bases, leaving 13 bases between them. The CDR3 region is CASSLNGGDHYGYTF. For the CDR3, the DNA is TGCGCCAGCAGCTTGAACGGGGGCGACCACTATGGCTACACCTTC.

This clonotype was detected only once. The CDR3 DNA sequence: TGTGCCTGGAGTGTGGGGAATTCACCCCTCCACTTT. It is translated as CAWSVGNSPLHF. The chain employs TRBV30 and TRBJ1-6; the D is unclear. The CDR3 is made up of 12 amino acids. Trimming cost V 0 bases and J 7 bases, with 4 bases left between them. Germline V CDR1 and CDR2: GTSNPN, SVGIG (reference sequence).

This clonotype has a single count. The CDR3 DNA reads as TGTGCCTTCACGCAGGTCACCTCTGGAAACACCATATATTTT. Residues: CAFTQVTSGNTIYF. The chain links TRBV30 to TRBJ1-3; no clear D. Per germline, CDR1 GTSNPN and CDR2 SVGIG (reference sequence). V lost 7 bases and J lost 0, with 13 bases in between. The CDR3 has 14 residues.

The V gene is TRBV14, the J gene TRBJ2-2; perhaps TRBD2 as D (6 bases). Germline CDR1 SGHDN, CDR2 FVKESK. The CDR3 loop spans 16 amino acids. V was cut by 5 bases and J by 1 base, with 14 bases left in between. CDR3 DNA: TGTGCCAGCAGCTATCCCGGGACTTGGAACACCGGGGAGCTGTTTTTT. Translated: CASSYPGTWNTGELFF.

The chain couples TRBV7-2 to TRBJ2-1, with 15 bases identical to TRBD2. With 6 bases clipped from V and 9 bases from J, the junction kept 6 bases outside the gene matches. Germline CDR1 reads SGHTA; CDR2 reads FQGNSA. The CDR3 runs 15 residues. As DNA, the CDR3 is TGTGCCAGCAGGCCGGGACTAGCGGGAGGAGGTGAGCAGTTCTTC. Its protein product is CASRPGLAGGGEQFF.

The rearrangement uses TRBV6-5 and TRBJ2-3, with 12 bases identical to TRBD1. The CDR3 covers 17 residues. V lost 4 bases, J lost 6 bases, and 11 bases stayed unmatched. Germline V CDR1 and CDR2: MNHEY, SVGAGI. CDR3 sequence: CASSSTGTGGAWDTQYF. CDR3 DNA: TGTGCCAGCAGTTCGACCGGGACAGGGGGCGCCTGGGATACGCAGTATTTT.

The V and J genes are TRBV7-2 and TRBJ1-2; TRBD1 matches 8 bases. From germline, CDR1 is SGHTA and CDR2 FQGNSA. The trim removed 0 bases at V and 8 bases at J, leaving 8 bases unmatched. The CDR3 is made up of 15 amino acids. CDR3 bases: TGTGCCAGCAGCTTAGCGGCAGGGGGCATGAGGGGCTACACCTTC. The encoded protein is CASSLAAGGMRGYTF.

The J gene is TRBJ2-5, the V gene TRBV19; 8 positions agree with TRBD2. Looked up from germline, CDR1 is LNHDA and CDR2 is SQIVND (reference sequence). CDR3 length: 15 residues. V gave up 5 bases and J gave up 2 bases; unmatched junction bases: 7. For the CDR3, the DNA is TGTGCCAGTAGTCGAACTAGCGGACAACAAGAGACCCAGTACTTC. Its protein is CASSRTSGQQETQYF.

Here the CDR3 DNA reads TGTGCCAGCAGCCCCCAGATTAACTATGGCTACACCTTC. It translates to CASSPQINYGYTF. J is TRBJ1-2 and V is TRBV12-3 or TRBV12-4; D call uncertain. This CDR3 spans 13 amino acids. The V and J ends lost 6 bases and 1 base respectively, with 9 bases between them.

This clonotype was seen just once. The CDR3 reads CSARRTDRGNTEAFF. The CDR3 DNA is TGCAGTGCTAGGCGGACTGACAGGGGGAACACTGAAGCTTTCTTT. The rearrangement joins TRBV20-1 to TRBJ1-1, with 8 bases that match TRBD1. The germline V gene has CDR1 DFQATT and CDR2 SNEGSKA (reference sequence). The CDR3 has 15 amino acids. J was trimmed by 1 base and V by 3 bases; bases with no gene match: 7.

This sequence joins TRBV3-1 and TRBJ1-3, with a tentative D call TRBD1 (6 bases). V was cut by 0 bases and J by 0 bases, with 9 bases left in between. Looked up from germline, CDR1 is LGHDT and CDR2 is YNNKEL (reference sequence). CDR3 length: 16 residues. As DNA, the CDR3 is TGTGCCAGCAGCCAAGAGAGGACAGTCTCTGGAAACACCATATATTTT. Its translation is CASSQERTVSGNTIYF.

This clonotype was seen only once. This sequence joins TRBV23-1 and TRBJ1-1, with a possible D match to TRBD1 (6 bases). TRBV23-1 falls under the ORF class, with uncertain function. The V and J ends lost 8 bases and 1 base respectively, with 11 bases between them. The CDR3 loop spans 13 amino acids. In nucleotides, the CDR3 is TGCGCCAGCGCGGACAGCGCGAACACTGAAGCTTTCTTT. This gives the protein CASADSANTEAFF.

The chain combines TRBV12-3 or TRBV12-4 with TRBJ2-1; 8 bases are shared with TRBD2. V dropped 5 bases and J dropped 4; count of bases not matched to a gene: 10. The CDR3 extends over 16 amino acids. The CDR3 DNA follows: TGTGCCAGCAGTCCCAATGGCGGGGGGAGGTACAATGAGCAGTTCTTC. Protein: CASSPNGGGRYNEQFF.